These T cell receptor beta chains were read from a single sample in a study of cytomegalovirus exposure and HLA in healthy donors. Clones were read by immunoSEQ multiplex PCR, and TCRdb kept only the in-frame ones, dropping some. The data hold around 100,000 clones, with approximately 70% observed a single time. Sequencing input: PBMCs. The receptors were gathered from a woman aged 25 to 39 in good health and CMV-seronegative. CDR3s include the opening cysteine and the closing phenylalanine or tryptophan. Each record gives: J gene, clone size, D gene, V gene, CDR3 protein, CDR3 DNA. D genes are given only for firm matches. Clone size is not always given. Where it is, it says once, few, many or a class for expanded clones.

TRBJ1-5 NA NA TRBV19 CASSILSYSNQPQHF TGTGCCAGTAGTATACTAAGTTATAGCAATCAGCCCCAGCATTTT
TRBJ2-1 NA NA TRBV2 CASSLLAGGYNEQFF TGTGCCAGCAGTCTACTAGCTGGTGGGTACAATGAGCAGTTCTTC
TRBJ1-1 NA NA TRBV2 CASSYPQGRDTEAFF TGTGCCAGCAGTTACCCTCAGGGCAGGGACACTGAAGCTTTCTTT
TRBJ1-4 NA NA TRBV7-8 CASTSPGVGVGPNEKLFF TGTGCCAGCACCTCGCCCGGGGTCGGGGTGGGTCCTAATGAAAAACTGTTTTTT
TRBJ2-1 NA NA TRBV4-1 CASSQEQGATGFF TGCGCCAGCAGCCAAGAGCAAGGTGCCACAGGGTTCTTC
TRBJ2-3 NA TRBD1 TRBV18 CASSPRTGNTDTQYF TGTGCCAGCTCACCGCGGACAGGGAACACAGATACGCAGTATTTT
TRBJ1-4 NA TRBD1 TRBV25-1 CASSWTGGDEKLFF TGTGCCAGCAGTTGGACAGGGGGAGATGAAAAACTGTTTTTT
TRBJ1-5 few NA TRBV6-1 CAIGQTSNQPQHF TGTGCTATTGGACAGACTAGCAATCAGCCCCAGCATTTT
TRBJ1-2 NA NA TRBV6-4 CASSDGAYSGYTF TGTGCCAGCAGTGACGGGGCCTACAGTGGCTACACCTTC
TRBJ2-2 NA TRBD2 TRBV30 CAWRGGTGELFF TGTGCCTGGAGGGGGGGGACCGGGGAGCTGTTTTTT
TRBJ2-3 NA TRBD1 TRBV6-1 CASKRDRDIDTQYF TGTGCCAGCAAGCGGGACAGGGACATAGATACGCAGTATTTT
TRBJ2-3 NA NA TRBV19 CASSIIDSSTDTQYF TGTGCCAGTAGTATTATTGACAGTAGCACAGATACGCAGTATTTT
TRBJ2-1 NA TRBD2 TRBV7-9 CASSLGGAGGLSEQFF TGTGCCAGCAGCTTAGGTGGGGCGGGAGGCCTGTCAGAGCAGTTCTTC
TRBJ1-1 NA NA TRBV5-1 CASGLLPGSEAFF TGCGCCAGCGGCCTACTCCCAGGAAGTGAAGCTTTCTTT
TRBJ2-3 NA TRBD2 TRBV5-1 CASSFGTSGNTDTQYF TGCGCCAGCAGCTTCGGGACTAGCGGGAACACAGATACGCAGTATTTT
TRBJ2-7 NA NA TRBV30 CAWSEGLLREQYF TGTGCCTGGAGCGAGGGACTTCTACGCGAGCAGTACTTC
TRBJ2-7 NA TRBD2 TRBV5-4 CASSYRLAGARDEQYF TGTGCCAGCAGCTACCGACTAGCGGGAGCGAGAGACGAGCAGTACTTC
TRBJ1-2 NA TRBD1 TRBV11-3 CASSLSQGACGYTF TGTGCCAGCAGCTTATCTCAGGGGGCGTGTGGCTACACCTTC
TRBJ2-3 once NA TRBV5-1 CASSLGGRTTDTQYF TGCGCCAGCAGCTTGGGGGGGCGGACCACAGATACGCAGTATTTT
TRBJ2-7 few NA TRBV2 CASSEPADGYF TGTGCCAGCAGTGAACCGGCGGATGGGTACTTC
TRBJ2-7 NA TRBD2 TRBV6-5 CASSYSATELAGEQYF TGTGCCAGCAGTTACTCTGCTACAGAGCTAGCGGGCGAGCAGTACTTC
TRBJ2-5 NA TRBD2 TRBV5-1 CASSLGLAGVKHQTQYF TGCGCCAGCAGCCTGGGACTAGCGGGAGTGAAGCACCAGACCCAGTACTTC
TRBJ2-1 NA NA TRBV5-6 CASSLRAAGLNEQFF TGTGCCAGCAGCTTGAGGGCAGCGGGTTTAAATGAGCAGTTCTTC
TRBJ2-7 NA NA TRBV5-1 CASSLDQGTYEQYF TGCGCCAGCAGCTTGGACCAGGGCACCTACGAGCAGTACTTC
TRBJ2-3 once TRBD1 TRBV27 CASSSTGFKDPDTQYF TGTGCCAGCAGTTCGACAGGGTTTAAGGACCCAGATACGCAGTATTTT
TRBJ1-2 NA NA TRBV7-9 CASSNNRDGYTF TGTGCCAGCAGCAATAACAGGGATGGCTACACCTTC
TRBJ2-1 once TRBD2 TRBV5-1 CASSLEGVAGAVNEQFF TGCGCCAGCAGCTTGGAGGGGGTAGCGGGAGCAGTAAATGAGCAGTTCTTC
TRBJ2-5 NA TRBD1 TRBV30 CAWAGQGLNQETQYF TGTGCCTGGGCGGGACAGGGACTAAACCAAGAGACCCAGTACTTC
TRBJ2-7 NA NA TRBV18 CASSTLGYEQYF TGTGCCAGCTCAACTCTAGGCTACGAGCAGTACTTC
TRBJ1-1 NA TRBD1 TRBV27 CASARRTGKVYMNTEAFF TGTGCCAGCGCCCGGAGGACAGGGAAAGTCTACATGAACACTGAAGCTTTCTTT
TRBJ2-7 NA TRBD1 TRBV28 CASSYIGQGRTEYF TGTGCCAGCAGTTATATAGGACAGGGGCGGACAGAGTACTTC
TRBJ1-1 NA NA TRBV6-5 CASSYSIAGITFF TGTGCCAGCAGTTACTCCATTGCAGGCATAACTTTCTTT
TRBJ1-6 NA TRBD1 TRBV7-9 CASSPRQGLIDSPLHF TGTGCCAGCAGCCCCCGACAGGGTTTGATTGATTCACCCCTCCACTTT
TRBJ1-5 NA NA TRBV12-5 CASGLVPRPHSFQPQHF TGTGCTAGTGGTTTGGTCCCGCGGCCACACTCATTCCAGCCCCAGCATTTT
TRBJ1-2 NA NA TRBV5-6 CASSFNPGPYYGYTF TGTGCCAGCAGCTTTAACCCAGGGCCCTACTATGGCTACACCTTC
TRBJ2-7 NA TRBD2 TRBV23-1 CASSRRLAGGPNEQYF TGCGCCAGCAGTCGCCGTCTAGCGGGAGGGCCCAACGAGCAGTACTTC